A selection of T cell receptor beta chains follows, all from one sample in a study of cytomegalovirus exposure and HLA in healthy donors. The method was immunoSEQ multiplex PCR; TCRdb's version includes in-frame clones alone and lacks a portion of them. The sample data list 130,000 or so clones. The specimen was PBMCs. The receptor source for this set is a woman between 35 and 50 years old in good health and CMV-seronegative. Both conserved end residues are part of each CDR3. Fields, in order: V gene, CDR3 protein.

TRBV19 CASSRVNTEAFF
TRBV5-1 CASSLSGEGIYEQYF
TRBV2 CASKEELAPETQYF
TRBV10-2 CASSEGSLNGNTIYF
TRBV10-3 CAISAGTAYGYTF
TRBV6-1 CASRRDRGEKLFF
TRBV10-3 CAISFGLEDEQFF
TRBV6-4 CASSEQGGYEQFF
TRBV7-2 CASSLVGARGGNQPQHF
TRBV6-1 CASSEGGGGFTEAFF
TRBV6-5 CASTTGGLANVLTF
TRBV19 CASSQDRGRNEQYF
TRBV18 CASSPLPSGQGRTQHF
TRBV7-2 CASRPPRTASYNEQFF
TRBV6-4 CASSDSQGNTGELFF
TRBV9 CASSVTPKADTQYF
TRBV5-1 CASSLEGGRRTEAFF
TRBV6-5 CASSYSRGPYNEQFF
TRBV10-2 CASRAYSNQPQHF
TRBV11-2 CASYPLEAFFLNTEAFF
TRBV19 CASKQGSNTGELFF
TRBV7-9 CASSLTGLFNEKLFF